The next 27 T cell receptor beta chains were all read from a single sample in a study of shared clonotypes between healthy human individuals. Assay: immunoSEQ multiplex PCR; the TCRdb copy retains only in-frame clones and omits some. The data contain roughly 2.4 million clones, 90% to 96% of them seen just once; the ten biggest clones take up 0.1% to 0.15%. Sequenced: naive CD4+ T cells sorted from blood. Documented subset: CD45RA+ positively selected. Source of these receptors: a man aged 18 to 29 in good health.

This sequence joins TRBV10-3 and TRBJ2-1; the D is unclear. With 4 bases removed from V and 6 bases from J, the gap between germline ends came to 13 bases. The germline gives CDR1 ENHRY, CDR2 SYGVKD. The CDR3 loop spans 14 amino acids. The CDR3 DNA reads TGTGCCATCAGTGCGAACTCCGTACCCAATGAGCAGTTCTTC. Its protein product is CAISANSVPNEQFF.

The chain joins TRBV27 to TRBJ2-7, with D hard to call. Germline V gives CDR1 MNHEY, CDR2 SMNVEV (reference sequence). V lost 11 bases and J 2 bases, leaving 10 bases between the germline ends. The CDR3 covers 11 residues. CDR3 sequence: CARRSPYEQYF. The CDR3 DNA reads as TGTGCCCGGAGATCGCCCTACGAGCAGTACTTC.

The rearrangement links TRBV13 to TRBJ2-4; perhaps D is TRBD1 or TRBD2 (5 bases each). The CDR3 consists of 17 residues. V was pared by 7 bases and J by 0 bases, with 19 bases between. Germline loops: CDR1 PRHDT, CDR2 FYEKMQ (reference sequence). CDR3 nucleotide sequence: TGTGCCAGCACTCTCCTGACCGGGGCCCTAGCCAAAAACATTCAGTACTTC. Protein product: CASTLLTGALAKNIQYF.

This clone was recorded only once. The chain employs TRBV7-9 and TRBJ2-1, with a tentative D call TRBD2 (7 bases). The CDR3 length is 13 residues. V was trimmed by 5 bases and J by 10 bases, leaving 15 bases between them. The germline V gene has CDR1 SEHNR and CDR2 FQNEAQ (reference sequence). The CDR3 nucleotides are TGTGCCAGCAGCCGGCCGGGGGGCGGAGAGCAGTTCTTC. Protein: CASSRPGGGEQFF.

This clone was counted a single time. CDR3 in DNA: TGTGCCAGTAGTATCGCGGCAAGTATACCCTACGAGCAGTACTTC. It codes for CASSIAASIPYEQYF. The chain joins TRBV19 to TRBJ2-7, with D uncertain. Germline V gene sequence: CDR1 LNHDA, CDR2 SQIVND (reference sequence). Trimming took off 3 bases at V and 2 bases at J, with 14 bases between the two ends. The CDR3 contains 15 residues.

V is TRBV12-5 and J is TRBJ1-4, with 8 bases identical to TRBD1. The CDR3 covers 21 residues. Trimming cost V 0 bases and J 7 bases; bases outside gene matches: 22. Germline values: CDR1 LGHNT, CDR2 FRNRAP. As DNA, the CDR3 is TGTGCTAGTGGTTTGGTACCAAAGGCGCCAGGGGGCAAATACTTTGGTGAAAAACTGTTTTTT. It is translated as CASGLVPKAPGGKYFGEKLFF.

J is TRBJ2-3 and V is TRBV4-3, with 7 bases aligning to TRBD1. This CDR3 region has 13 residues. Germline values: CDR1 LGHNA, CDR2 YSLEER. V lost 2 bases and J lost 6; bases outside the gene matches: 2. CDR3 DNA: TGCGCCAGCAGCCAAACGACAGGGGATACGCAGTATTTT. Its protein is CASSQTTGDTQYF.

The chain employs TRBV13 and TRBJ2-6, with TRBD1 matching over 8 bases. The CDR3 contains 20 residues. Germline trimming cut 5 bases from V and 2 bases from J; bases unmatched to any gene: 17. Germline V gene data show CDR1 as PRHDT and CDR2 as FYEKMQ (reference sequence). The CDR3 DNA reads TGTGCCAGCAGCGAGCAGGGGGCGCGGTTTTCCGTTACTGGGGCCAACGTCCTGACTTTC. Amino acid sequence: CASSEQGARFSVTGANVLTF. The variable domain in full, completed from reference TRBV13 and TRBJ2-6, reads AAGVIQSPRHLIKEKRETATLKCYPIPRHDTVYWYQQGPGQDPQFLISFYEKMQSDKGSIPDRFSAQQFSDYHSELNMSSLELGDSALYFCASSEQGARFSVTGANVLTFGAGSRLTVL.

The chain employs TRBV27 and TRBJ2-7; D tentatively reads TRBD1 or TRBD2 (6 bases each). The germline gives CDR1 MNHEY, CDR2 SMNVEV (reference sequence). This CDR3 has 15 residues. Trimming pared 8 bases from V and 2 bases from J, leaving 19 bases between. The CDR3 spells CASFRGGTVPYEQYF. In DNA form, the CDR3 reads TGTGCCAGCTTTCGAGGGGGGACGGTTCCCTACGAGCAGTACTTC.

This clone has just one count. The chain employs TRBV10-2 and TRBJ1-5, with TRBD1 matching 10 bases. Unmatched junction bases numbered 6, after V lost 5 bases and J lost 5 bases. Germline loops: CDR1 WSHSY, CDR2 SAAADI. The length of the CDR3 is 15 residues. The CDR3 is CASSPGDRGHQPQHF. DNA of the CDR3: TGCGCCAGCAGTCCGGGAGACAGGGGGCATCAGCCCCAGCATTTT.

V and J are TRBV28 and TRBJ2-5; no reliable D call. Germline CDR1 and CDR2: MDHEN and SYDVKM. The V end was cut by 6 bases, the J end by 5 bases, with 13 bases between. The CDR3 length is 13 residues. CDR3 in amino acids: CASSQTPRETQYF. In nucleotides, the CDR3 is TGTGCCAGCAGCCAAACTCCTCGGGAGACCCAGTACTTC.

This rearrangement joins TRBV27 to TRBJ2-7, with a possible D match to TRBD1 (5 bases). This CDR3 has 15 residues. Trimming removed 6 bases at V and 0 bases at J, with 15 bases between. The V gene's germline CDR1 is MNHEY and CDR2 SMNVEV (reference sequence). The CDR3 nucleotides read TGTGCCAGCAGCTCAAGACAGCCCCTCTCCTACGAGCAGTACTTC. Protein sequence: CASSSRQPLSYEQYF.

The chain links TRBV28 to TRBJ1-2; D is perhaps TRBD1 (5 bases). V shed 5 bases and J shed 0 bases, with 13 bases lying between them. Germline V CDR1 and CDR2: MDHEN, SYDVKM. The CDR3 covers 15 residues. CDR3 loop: CASSQKGRSNYGYTF. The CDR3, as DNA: TGTGCCAGCAGTCAAAAGGGACGGTCTAACTATGGCTACACCTTC.

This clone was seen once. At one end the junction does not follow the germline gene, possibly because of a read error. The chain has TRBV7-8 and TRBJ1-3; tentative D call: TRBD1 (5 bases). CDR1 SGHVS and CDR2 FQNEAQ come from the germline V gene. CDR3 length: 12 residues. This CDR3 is CASSLRGKTIYF. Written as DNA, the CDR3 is TGTGCCAGCAGCTTAAGGGGAAAAACCATATATTTT.

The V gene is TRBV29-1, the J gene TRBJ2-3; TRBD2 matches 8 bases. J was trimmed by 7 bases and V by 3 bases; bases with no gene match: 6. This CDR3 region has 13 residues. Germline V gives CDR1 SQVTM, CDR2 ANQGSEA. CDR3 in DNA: TGCAGCGTTGAGTTAGCGGGGAGGAATACGCAGTATTTT. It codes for CSVELAGRNTQYF.

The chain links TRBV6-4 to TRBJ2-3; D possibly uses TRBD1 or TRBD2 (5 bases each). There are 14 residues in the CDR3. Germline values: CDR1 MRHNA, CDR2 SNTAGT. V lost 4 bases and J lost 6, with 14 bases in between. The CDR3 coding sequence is TGTGCCAGCAGTGTTTCTCCGGGACCTGATACGCAGTATTTT. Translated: CASSVSPGPDTQYF.

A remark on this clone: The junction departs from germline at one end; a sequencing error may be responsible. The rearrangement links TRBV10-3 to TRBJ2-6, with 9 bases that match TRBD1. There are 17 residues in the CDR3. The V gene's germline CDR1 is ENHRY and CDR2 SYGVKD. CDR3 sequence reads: CAITEDRGDAGANVLTF. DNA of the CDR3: TGTGCCATCACTGAGGACAGGGGAGATGCTGGGGCCAACGTCCTGACTTTC.

CDR3 in amino acids: CSVERVGTDTQYF. The CDR3 DNA reads as TGCAGCGTTGAGAGGGTGGGAACAGATACGCAGTATTTT. The V gene is TRBV29-1, the J gene TRBJ2-3, with D possibly matching TRBD2 (5 bases). This CDR3 is 13 amino acids long. Between the trimmed V and J ends, which lost 3 bases and 3 bases, there was a span of 10 bases. The germline V gene encodes CDR1 SQVTM and CDR2 ANQGSEA.

CDR3: CASSHDRDPTEQYF. The CDR3 DNA reads TGTGCCAGCAGTCACGACAGGGACCCTACGGAGCAGTACTTC. J is TRBJ2-7 and V is TRBV7-9, with 7 bases fitting TRBD1. The length of the CDR3 is 14 residues. The germline gives CDR1 SEHNR, CDR2 FQNEAQ (reference sequence). The V segment lost 6 bases and the J segment 7 bases; nucleotides outside the gene matches: 12. Full variable domain (missing parts from reference TRBV7-9 and TRBJ2-7): DTGVSQNPRHKITKRGQNVTFRCDPISEHNRLYWYRQTLGQGPEFLTYFQNEAQLEKSRLLSDRFSAERPKGSFSTLEIQRTEQGDSAMYLCASSHDRDPTEQYFGPGTRLTVT.

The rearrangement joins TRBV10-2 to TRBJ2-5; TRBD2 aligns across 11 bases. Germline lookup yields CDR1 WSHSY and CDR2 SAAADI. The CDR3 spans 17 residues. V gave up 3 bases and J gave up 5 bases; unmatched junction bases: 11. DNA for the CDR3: TGCGCCAGCAGTGATCTGGCTAGCGGGGGGCCGTGGGAGACCCAGTACTTC. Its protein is CASSDLASGGPWETQYF.

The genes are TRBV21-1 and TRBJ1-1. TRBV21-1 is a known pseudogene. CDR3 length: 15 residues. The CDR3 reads CASSKDGSMNTEAFF. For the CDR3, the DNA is TGTGCCAGCAGCAAAGACGGGTCGATGAACACTGAAGCTTTCTTT.

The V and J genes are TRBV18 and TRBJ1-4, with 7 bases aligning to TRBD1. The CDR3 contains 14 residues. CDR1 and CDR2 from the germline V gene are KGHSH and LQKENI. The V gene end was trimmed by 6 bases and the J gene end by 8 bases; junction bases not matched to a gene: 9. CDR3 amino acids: CASSQGQPGEKLFF. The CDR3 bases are TGTGCCAGCTCCCAGGGACAGCCGGGGGAAAAACTGTTTTTT.

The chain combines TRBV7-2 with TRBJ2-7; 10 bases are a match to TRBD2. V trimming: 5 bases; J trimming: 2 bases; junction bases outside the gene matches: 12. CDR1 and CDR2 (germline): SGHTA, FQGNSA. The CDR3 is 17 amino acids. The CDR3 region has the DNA TGTGCCAGCAGCCCGACTAGCGGGCAATCAAAAACCTACGAGCAGTACTTC. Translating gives CASSPTSGQSKTYEQYF.

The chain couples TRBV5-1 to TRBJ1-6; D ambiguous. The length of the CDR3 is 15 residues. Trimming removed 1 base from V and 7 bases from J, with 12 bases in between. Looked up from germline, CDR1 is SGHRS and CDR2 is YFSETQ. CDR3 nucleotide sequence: TGCGCCAGCAGCTTGAGGTCAGGCCCCAATTCACCCCTCCACTTT. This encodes CASSLRSGPNSPLHF. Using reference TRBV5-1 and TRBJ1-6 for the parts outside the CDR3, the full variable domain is KAGVTQTPRYLIKTRGQQVTLSCSPISGHRSVSWYQQTPGQGLQFLFEYFSETQRNKGNFPGRFSGRQFSNSRSEMNVSTLELGDSALYLCASSLRSGPNSPLHFGNGTRLTVT.

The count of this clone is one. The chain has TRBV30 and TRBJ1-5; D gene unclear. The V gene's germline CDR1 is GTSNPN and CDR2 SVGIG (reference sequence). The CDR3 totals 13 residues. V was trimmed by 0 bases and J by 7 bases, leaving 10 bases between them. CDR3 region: CAWSVSLGQPQHF. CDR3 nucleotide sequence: TGTGCCTGGAGTGTGTCCCTAGGGCAGCCCCAGCATTTT.

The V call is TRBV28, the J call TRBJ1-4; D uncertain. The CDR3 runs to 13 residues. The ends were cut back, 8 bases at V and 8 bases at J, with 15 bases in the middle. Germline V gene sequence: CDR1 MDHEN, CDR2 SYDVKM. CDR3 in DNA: TGTGCCAGCGGCTCCGGGCAAAGAGAAAAACTGTTTTTT. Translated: CASGSGQREKLFF.

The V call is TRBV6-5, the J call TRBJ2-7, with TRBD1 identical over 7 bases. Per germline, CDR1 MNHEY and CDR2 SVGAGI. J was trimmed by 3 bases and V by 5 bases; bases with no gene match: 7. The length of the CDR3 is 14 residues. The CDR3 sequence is CASSRGGSVYEQYF. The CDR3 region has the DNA TGTGCCAGCAGTCGAGGGGGCTCGGTCTACGAGCAGTACTTC.